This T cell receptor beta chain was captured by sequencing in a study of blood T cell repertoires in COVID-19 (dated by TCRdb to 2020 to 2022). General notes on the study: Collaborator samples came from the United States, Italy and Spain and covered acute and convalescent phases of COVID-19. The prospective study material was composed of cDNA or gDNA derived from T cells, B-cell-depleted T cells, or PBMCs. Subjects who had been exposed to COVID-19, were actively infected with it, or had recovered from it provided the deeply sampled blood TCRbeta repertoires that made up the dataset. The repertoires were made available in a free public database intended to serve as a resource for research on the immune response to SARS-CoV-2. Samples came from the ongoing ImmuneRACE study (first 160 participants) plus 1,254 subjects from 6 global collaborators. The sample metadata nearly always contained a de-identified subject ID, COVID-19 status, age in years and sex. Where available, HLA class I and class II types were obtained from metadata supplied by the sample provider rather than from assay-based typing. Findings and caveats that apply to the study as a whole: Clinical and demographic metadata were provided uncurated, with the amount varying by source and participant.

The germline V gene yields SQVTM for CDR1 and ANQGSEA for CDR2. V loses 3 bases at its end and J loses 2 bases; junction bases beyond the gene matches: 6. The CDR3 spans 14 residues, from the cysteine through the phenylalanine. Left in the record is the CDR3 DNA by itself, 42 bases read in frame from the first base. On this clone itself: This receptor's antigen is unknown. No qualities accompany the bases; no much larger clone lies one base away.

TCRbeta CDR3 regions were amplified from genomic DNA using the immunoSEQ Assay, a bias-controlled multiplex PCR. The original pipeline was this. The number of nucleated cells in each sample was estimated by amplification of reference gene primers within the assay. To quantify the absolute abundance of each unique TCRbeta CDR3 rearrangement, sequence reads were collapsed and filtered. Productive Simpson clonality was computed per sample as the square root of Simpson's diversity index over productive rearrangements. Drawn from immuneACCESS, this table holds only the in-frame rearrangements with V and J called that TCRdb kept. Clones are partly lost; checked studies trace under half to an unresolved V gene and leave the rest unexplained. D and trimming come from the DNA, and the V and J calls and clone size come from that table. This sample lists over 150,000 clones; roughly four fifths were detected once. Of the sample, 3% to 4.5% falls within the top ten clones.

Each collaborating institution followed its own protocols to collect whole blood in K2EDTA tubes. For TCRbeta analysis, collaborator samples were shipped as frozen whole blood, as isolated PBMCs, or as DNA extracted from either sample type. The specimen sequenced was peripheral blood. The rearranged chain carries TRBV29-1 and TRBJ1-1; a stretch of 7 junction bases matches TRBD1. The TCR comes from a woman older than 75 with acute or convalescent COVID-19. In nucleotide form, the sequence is TGCAGCGTTGAGGAGGGGGCGGGAAACACTGAAGCTTTCTTT. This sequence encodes CSVEEGAGNTEAFF.